This entry features one T cell receptor (beta chain) sequence. There is no known antigen for this receptor. No base quality information exists; no much larger clone differs at one position. Counted from cysteine to phenylalanine, this CDR3 has 14 amino acids. The entry retains the CDR3 DNA only, 42 bases that are in frame from base 1. The junction carries 10 bases between V and J, which are trimmed by 0 bases and 2 bases respectively. From the germline V gene, CDR1 is SQVTM and CDR2 is ANQGSEA. The CDR3 regions of human TCRbeta chains were subjected to immunosequencing. In the original analysis: TCRs in the repertoires were matched against a reference library of SARS-CoV-2-specific TCRs that had been generated with the MIRA antigen-specificity platform. Breadth meant the fraction of unique TCRs that were SARS-CoV-2-associated, whereas depth meant the fraction of total T cells that were SARS-CoV-2-associated. Using the MIRA data, each spike-specific TCR was assigned both to the spike region to which the TCR was reactive and to a CD4 or CD8 class. Log10-transformed breadth and depth values were compared by one-way ANOVA with Sidak's multiple comparisons tests. Here the immuneACCESS table is served through TCRdb, limited to in-frame sequences with V and J called. Missing clones are a known gap in these copies; in checked studies unresolved V genes cover under half, and the rest lacks a known reason. For V, J and clone size, that table is used; D and trimming come from the DNA. The sample table records some 150,000 clones; about nine tenths of these occur just once. Approximately 9.1% of the sample comes from the top ten.

This sample stems from a study of T cell responses to AZD1222 COVID-19 vaccine (dated by TCRdb to 2020 to 2023). Turning to the overall study: TCR sequencing covered fewer than 250 trial participants: around 210 given two doses of AZD1222 and 26 given two doses of MenACWY control vaccine. Trial participants were enrolled by age into subgroups of 18-55, 56-69 and 70-plus years, and 148, 28 and 57 TCR-sequenced participants, respectively, were included in these subgroups.

The sample's time point label, in plain terms: about 28 days (+/-7) after the second vaccine dose. AZD1222 recipients given second doses at about 4 weeks or at about 12 weeks were pooled, since spike-specific TCR depth and breadth were not found to differ between the two schedules. The vaccinee samples were drawn from two UK trials, COV001 and COV002, one of which was a single-blind randomized controlled phase 2/3 trial testing AZD1222 (ChAdOx1 nCoV-19) in healthy adults. For TCRbeta chain sequencing, PBMC samples were collected from trial participants at day 0 and at day 28 after the second dose. Findings and caveats that apply to the study as a whole: In the small 56-69-year group, the increase in depth fell short of significance, most likely because of low power. After two AZD1222 doses, both the breadth and the depth of spike-specific TCRs were significantly higher than at day 0 and than in MenACWY recipients. Because no day 14 peak-response samples were available, the repertoires could be characterized only after the peak T cell response. Vaccine-associated CD4 TCRs spanned the whole spike protein, with dominant responses in regions 160-218 and 743-854. Participants were mostly white British, with more females than males. The authors suggested clonal diversity may have been underestimated. Conclusions about previously exposed vaccinees were limited because only 6 or 7 AZD1222 recipients were SARS-CoV-2 seropositive at baseline. Reportedly, almost half of the unique spike-specific TCRs recognized epitopes lying outside the regions that are mutated in the B.1.351 and B.1.1.7 variants.

This receptor was taken from an adult who received the AZD1222 COVID-19 vaccine. The material sequenced was peripheral blood, taken 28 days after the second AZD1222 dose. The chain couples TRBV29-1 to TRBJ1-1, with the D gene not clear enough to name. The CDR3 has the sequence CSVEDGQRNTEAFF. The DNA sequence is as follows: TGCAGCGTTGAAGATGGGCAGCGAAACACTGAAGCTTTCTTT.